The 6 T cell receptor beta chains reported below all come from one sample, sequenced in a study of blood T cell repertoires in COVID-19 (dated by TCRdb to 2018 to 2021). The library was built by means of the immunoSEQ multiplex PCR assay. TCRdb re-hosts the immuneACCESS table, in-frame sequences only. Its copies lack some clones; in the studies checked, an unresolved V gene accounts for under half of them, and the cause for the rest is not known. The sample yields roughly 70,000 clones; just under 80% were counted once. The ten largest clones take up about 6% of the sample. Sequencing used peripheral blood. The receptors derive from a woman aged 55-75 years with acute or convalescent COVID-19.

The chain is built from TRBV19 and TRBJ2-7, with D perhaps TRBD1 (5 bases). The CDR3 is made up of 16 amino acids. Trimming took 3 bases from V and 10 from J, leaving 25 bases between them. Looked up from germline, CDR1 is LNHDA and CDR2 is SQIVND (reference sequence). The chain's CDR3 is CASSIRRVAFSQGQYF. The CDR3 DNA is TGTGCCAGTAGTATTAGAAGAGTGGCCTTCTCCCAGGGTCAGTACTTC.

This chain links TRBV6-2 or TRBV6-3 with TRBJ2-1; TRBD2 agrees at 9 bases. With V trimmed by 4 bases and J by 7 bases, 26 bases remained unmatched. Germline CDR1 MNHEY, CDR2 SVGEGT. This CDR3 is built from 21 residues. The CDR3 is CASSSIPPGGGVNKWRNEQFF. For the CDR3, the DNA is TGTGCCAGCAGTTCCATACCCCCGGGCGGGGGGGTAAATAAGTGGCGAAATGAGCAGTTCTTC.

The chain employs TRBV10-3 and TRBJ1-1; the match to TRBD1 covers 8 bases. J was trimmed by 0 bases and V by 7 bases; bases with no gene match: 1. CDR1 and CDR2 from the germline V gene are ENHRY and SYGVKD. The CDR3 has 13 residues. CDR3 coding DNA: TGTGCCATCAAGGGACAGGTGAACACTGAAGCTTTCTTT. This codes for CAIKGQVNTEAFF.

The chain joins TRBV6-6 to TRBJ2-7; 10 bases fit TRBD1. Germline V lookup: CDR1 MNHNY, CDR2 SVGAGI (reference sequence). V lost 5 bases, J lost 4 bases, and 8 bases stayed unmatched. The length of the CDR3 is 15 residues. CDR3 residues: CASSKQTGGKYEQYF. The CDR3 nucleotides read TGTGCCAGCAGTAAACAGACAGGGGGCAAGTACGAGCAGTACTTC.

The chain joins TRBV4-1 to TRBJ1-1, with a weak D call TRBD1 (5 bases). The V gene lost 1 base and the J gene lost 4 bases, with 13 bases spanning the gap. Germline V gene lookup returns CDR1 MGHRA and CDR2 YSYEKL. There are 15 residues in the CDR3. DNA for the CDR3: TGCGCCAGCAGCCAAGCTGGCGGGGGGGGCACTGAAGCTTTCTTT. It codes for CASSQAGGGGTEAFF.

The genes are TRBV5-4 and TRBJ1-3; 8 positions match TRBD1. The CDR3 has 15 residues. Germline V gene sequence: CDR1 SGHNT, CDR2 YYREEE (reference sequence). V dropped 4 bases and J dropped 0; count of bases not matched to a gene: 3. The CDR3: CASSPGGSSGNTIYF. CDR3 nucleotides: TGTGCCAGCAGCCCAGGGGGCAGCTCTGGAAACACCATATATTTT.